Shown below are 20 T cell receptor beta chains from a single sample sequenced in a study of blood T cell repertoires in COVID-19. The method was immunoSEQ multiplex PCR; TCRdb's version includes in-frame clones alone and lacks a portion of them. The sample contains about 670,000 clones, 75% to 90% of which appear only once. The sequenced sample consisted of peripheral blood. All receptors derive from a woman under 30 with acute or convalescent COVID-19.

The chain employs TRBV18 and TRBJ1-2; 8 bases line up with TRBD1. Trimming at V came to 5 bases and at J to 6 bases, leaving 14 bases not matched to a gene. The CDR3 is made up of 16 amino acids. CDR1 KGHSH and CDR2 LQKENI come from the germline V gene. CDR3 protein: CASSSRLKTGEDGYTF. The DNA of the CDR3 is TGTGCCAGCTCATCGAGACTCAAGACAGGGGAGGATGGCTACACCTTC.

The J gene is TRBJ2-7, the V gene TRBV6-5, with TRBD2 as a possible D gene (6 bases). V lost 2 bases to trimming and J lost 0 bases, with 14 bases between them. Germline loops: CDR1 MNHEY, CDR2 SVGAGI. The CDR3 is made up of 16 amino acids. In DNA form, the CDR3 reads TGTGCCAGCAGTTACGGGTTGGGGACTGGCTCCTACGAGCAGTACTTC. Translation: CASSYGLGTGSYEQYF.

This clone has a single count. The V call is TRBV6-1, the J call TRBJ1-3, with TRBD1 as a possible D gene (6 bases). The CDR3 extends over 16 amino acids. CDR1 MNHNS and CDR2 SASEGT come from the germline V gene. The V end was cut by 1 base, the J end by 4 bases, with 14 bases between. This CDR3 reads CASSEGGGGAGNTIYF. The CDR3 nucleotides are TGTGCCAGCAGTGAAGGGGGAGGGGGAGCGGGAAACACCATATATTTT.

V gene TRBV5-1 combines with J gene TRBJ1-2; the match to TRBD1 covers 7 bases. Germline V CDR1 and CDR2: SGHRS, YFSETQ. The length of the CDR3 is 15 residues. J gave up 2 bases and V 2 bases, and 6 bases lay outside the gene matches. CDR3 sequence (DNA): TGCGCCAGCAGCTTCGGGACAGTAGACAACTATGGCTACACCTTC. Translation: CASSFGTVDNYGYTF.

The chain combines TRBV19 with TRBJ2-7; TRBD1 is a possible D gene (5 bases). Trimming took 1 base from V and 3 from J, leaving 10 bases between them. CDR3 length: 14 residues. Germline V gene sequence: CDR1 LNHDA, CDR2 SQIVND (reference sequence). CDR3 amino acids: CASSIAGNLYEQYF. The DNA of the CDR3 is TGTGCCAGTAGTATAGCAGGGAACCTCTACGAGCAGTACTTC.

The chain has TRBV12-5 and TRBJ2-2, with D possibly matching TRBD2 (5 bases). V lost 2 bases, J lost 7 bases, and 8 bases lay in between. Germline V gene data show CDR1 as LGHNT and CDR2 as FRNRAP. The CDR3 has 13 amino acids. The CDR3 loop is CASGLSGNGELFF. DNA for the CDR3: TGTGCTAGTGGTTTGTCGGGGAACGGGGAGCTGTTTTTT.

This chain uses TRBV6-2 or TRBV6-3 with TRBJ2-1; 10 nucleotides match TRBD1. The V gene's germline CDR1 is MNHEY and CDR2 SVGEGT. The CDR3 is 15 residues long. Losses at the gene ends were 2 bases for V and 7 bases for J; bases not matched to a gene: 5. As DNA, the CDR3 is TGTGCCAGCAGTTACCGGACAGGGGGGCGGAATGAGCAGTTCTTC. Translation: CASSYRTGGRNEQFF.

The chain uses TRBV27 and TRBJ1-5, with TRBD1 matching 7 bases. The CDR3 is made up of 15 amino acids. CDR1 is MNHEY, CDR2 SMNVEV, per germline (reference sequence). V was clipped by 5 bases and J by 4 bases; unmatched bases: 8. In DNA form, the CDR3 reads TGTGCCAGCAGTCGAACAGGGGCTAGGAATCAGCCCCAGCATTTT. Protein: CASSRTGARNQPQHF.

The chain recombines TRBV12-3 or TRBV12-4 with TRBJ2-7; tentative D call: TRBD2 (5 bases). This CDR3 region has 12 residues. V was trimmed by 8 bases and J by 8 bases, leaving 16 bases between them. The CDR3 nucleotides are TGTGCCAGCGCCCTTGGGAGCTCCAAGCAGTACTTC. Protein: CASALGSSKQYF.

The V gene is TRBV5-6, the J gene TRBJ1-2, with 7 bases identical to TRBD1. This CDR3 has 15 amino acids. The junction had 17 bases not matched to a gene; V was cut back by 7 bases and J by 8 bases. The germline gives CDR1 SGHDT, CDR2 YYEEEE. The CDR3 spells CASAYTGEVSRGYTF. DNA for the CDR3: TGTGCCAGCGCCTATACAGGGGAGGTTTCGAGAGGCTACACCTTC.

This chain uses TRBV20-1 with TRBJ1-1; D is unresolved. Germline assignment: CDR1 DFQATT and CDR2 SNEGSKA (reference sequence). The germline V and J ends were trimmed by 5 bases and 4 bases, with 5 bases remaining between them. This CDR3 comprises 10 residues. CDR3 sequence reads: CSAPLTEAFF. CDR3 coding DNA: TGCAGTGCTCCACTCACTGAAGCTTTCTTT.

The chain couples TRBV19 to TRBJ1-2, with 10 bases identical to TRBD1. V lost 6 bases to trimming and J lost 2 bases; unmatched junction nucleotides: 6. Germline CDR1 reads LNHDA; CDR2 reads SQIVND (reference sequence). This CDR3 comprises 15 residues. CDR3 protein: CASRRPGQGNYGYTF. The CDR3 DNA is TGTGCCAGTAGACGACCGGGACAGGGGAACTATGGCTACACCTTC.

The chain links TRBV2 to TRBJ2-1; tentatively, D is TRBD1 (5 bases). The CDR3 loop spans 16 amino acids. Trimming stripped 2 bases from V and 4 bases from J, with 15 bases between. CDR1 SNHLY and CDR2 FYNNEI come from the germline V gene. For the CDR3, the DNA is TGTGCCAGCAGTGAATGGGGTTCAGGGCTGTACAATGAGCAGTTCTTC. Residues: CASSEWGSGLYNEQFF.

The chain carries TRBV29-1 and TRBJ2-1; 8 nucleotides align to TRBD1. Germline V lookup: CDR1 SQVTM, CDR2 ANQGSEA. J was trimmed by 3 bases and V by 3 bases; bases with no gene match: 4. This CDR3 has 14 amino acids. CDR3 loop: CSVEPGQDYNEQFF. The DNA for the CDR3 is TGCAGCGTTGAGCCGGGACAGGACTACAATGAGCAGTTCTTC.

The V call is TRBV2, the J call TRBJ1-3; tentative D call: TRBD1 (5 bases). The CDR3 has 15 amino acids. Germline V gene sequence: CDR1 SNHLY, CDR2 FYNNEI. V shed 6 bases and J shed 0 bases, with 12 bases lying between them. DNA for the CDR3: TGTGCCAGCAGAGTTGACAGAGCCTCTGGAAACACCATATATTTT. Translating gives CASRVDRASGNTIYF.

The chain is built from TRBV7-2 and TRBJ1-2; TRBD1 matches 10 bases. Germline V gives CDR1 SGHTA, CDR2 FQGNSA. The ends lost 4 bases at V and 7 bases at J; junction bases unmatched: 6. The CDR3 loop spans 14 amino acids. The CDR3 DNA follows: TGTGCCAGCAGCTCGACAGGGGGCGGTATTGGCTACACCTTC. Translated, it gives CASSSTGGGIGYTF.

The genes are TRBV24-1 and TRBJ2-5; TRBD1 aligns across 10 bases. V trimming: 3 bases; J trimming: 4 bases; junction bases outside the gene matches: 7. The CDR3 has 16 amino acids. Germline V lookup: CDR1 KGHDR, CDR2 SFDVKD. The CDR3 DNA sequence: TGTGCCACCAGTGATGGGCTACGGGACAGGGGAGAGACCCAGTACTTC. Encoded protein: CATSDGLRDRGETQYF.

J is TRBJ2-5 and V is TRBV24-1, with D unresolved. V lost 0 bases and J 5 bases, leaving 9 bases between the germline ends. CDR3 size: 14 residues. The V gene's germline CDR1 is KGHDR and CDR2 SFDVKD. The CDR3: CATSDLSDWETQYF. Written as DNA, the CDR3 is TGTGCCACCAGTGATTTGTCAGACTGGGAGACCCAGTACTTC.

In its sample, this clone was seen once. V and J are TRBV10-3 and TRBJ1-3; D uncertain. With 3 bases removed from V and 1 base from J, the gap between germline ends came to 7 bases. Germline CDR1 reads ENHRY; CDR2 reads SYGVKD. The CDR3 runs to 14 residues. The DNA of the CDR3 is TGTGCCATCAGTGATAGCAGTTCTGGAAACACCATATATTTT. Translating it yields CAISDSSSGNTIYF.

The chain carries TRBV6-5 and TRBJ1-2; possibly TRBD1 for D (5 bases). V lost 5 bases, J lost 1 base, and 8 bases lay in between. The length of the CDR3 is 13 residues. Germline CDR1 is MNHEY and CDR2 is SVGAGI. The CDR3 coding sequence is TGTGCCAGCAGTCAGACAGATAACTATGGCTACACCTTC. Translating it yields CASSQTDNYGYTF.